The sequence of this T cell receptor (beta chain) was determined in a study of cytomegalovirus exposure and HLA in healthy donors. The PCR employed 60 Vbeta primers together with 13 Jbeta primers. Assay used: immunoSEQ multiplex PCR; TCRdb lists only in-frame clones, some missing. The table shows 250,000 to 350,000 clones, with 86% occurring only once. Trimming at V came to 0 bases and at J to 9 bases, leaving 4 bases not matched to a gene. The V gene's germline CDR1 is SGHNT and CDR2 YENEEA. This CDR3 is built from 15 residues. Sequenced sample: PBMCs. V is TRBV11-3 and J is TRBJ2-1, with 11 bases matching TRBD2. The origin of this receptor is a man aged 40-49 years in good health and CMV-seropositive. CDR3 in amino acids: CASSLDPGTSGEQFF. The CDR3 DNA reads as TGTGCCAGCAGCTTAGATCCTGGGACTAGCGGTGAGCAGTTCTTC.